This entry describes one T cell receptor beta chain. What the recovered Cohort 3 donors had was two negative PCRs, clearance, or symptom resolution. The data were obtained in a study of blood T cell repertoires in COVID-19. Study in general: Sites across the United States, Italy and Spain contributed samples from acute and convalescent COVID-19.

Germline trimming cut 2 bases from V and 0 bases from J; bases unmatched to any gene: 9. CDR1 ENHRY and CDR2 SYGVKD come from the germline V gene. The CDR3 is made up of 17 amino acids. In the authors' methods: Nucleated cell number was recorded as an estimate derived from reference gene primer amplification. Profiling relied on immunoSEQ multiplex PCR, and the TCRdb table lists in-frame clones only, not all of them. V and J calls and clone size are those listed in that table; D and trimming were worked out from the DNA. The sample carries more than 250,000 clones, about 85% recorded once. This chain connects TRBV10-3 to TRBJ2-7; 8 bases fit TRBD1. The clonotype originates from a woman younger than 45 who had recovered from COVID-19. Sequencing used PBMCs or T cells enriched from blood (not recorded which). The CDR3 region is CAISERRTGFGSYEQYF. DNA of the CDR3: TGTGCCATCAGTGAGCGTAGGACAGGGTTCGGCTCCTACGAGCAGTACTTC.